These T cell receptor beta chains were read from a single sample in a study of regulatory T cells in long-lasting Graves disease. TCRdb reprocessed the multiplex PCR reads via MiXCR and lists one record per CDR3 protein. The sample includes 250,000 to 400,000 distinct CDR3 sequences, 18% of them seen just once. Sequencing used peripheral blood mononuclear cells (PBMCs), obtained at new diagnosis, from a patient treated with antithyroid drugs. The receptors originated from a female donor with Graves disease. Both conserved end residues are part of each CDR3. Each record gives: clone size, D gene, V gene, J gene, CDR3 protein, CDR3 DNA. A D gene is named only where the DNA matches it firmly. A clone size is listed for some rows: how often the clone was seen (once, few, many), or a class if it is expanded.

few	-	TRBV19	TRBJ2-7	CASSITTSSSYEQYF	TGTGCCAGTAGTATCACCACCTCTAGCTCCTACGAGCAGTACTTC
many	TRBD2	TRBV27	TRBJ2-5	CASSLWASGIQETQYF	TGTGCCAGCAGTTTATGGGCTAGCGGGATCCAAGAGACCCAGTACTTC
many	TRBD2	TRBV20-1	TRBJ2-7	CSARPTPSRLAAGYEQYF	TGCAGTGCTAGACCCACCCCCAGTCGACTAGCGGCTGGGTACGAGCAGTACTTC
many	-	TRBV27	TRBJ1-2	CASSFGVPNYGYTF	TGTGCCAGCAGTTTCGGGGTGCCTAACTATGGCTACACCTTC
many	-	TRBV27	TRBJ2-5	CASGRIAMQETQYF	TGTGCCAGCGGCCGGATAGCAATGCAAGAGACCCAGTACTTC
many	-	TRBV7-2	TRBJ2-4	CASSSRTSGIQYF	TGTGCCAGCAGCTCCCGGACGTCAGGCATTCAGTACTTC
many	-	TRBV2	TRBJ1-2	CASSESGGGGYGYTF	TGTGCCAGCAGTGAAAGCGGTGGAGGGGGCTATGGCTACACCTTC
many	TRBD2	TRBV11-2	TRBJ2-1	CASSSRGRLAGGNYNEQFF	TGTGCCAGCAGTAGTCGGGGGCGTCTAGCGGGTGGAAATTACAATGAGCAGTTCTTC
many	TRBD1	TRBV5-1	TRBJ2-1	CASSLGDRVILGQFF	TGCGCCAGCAGCTTGGGGGACAGGGTTATACTTGGGCAGTTCTTC
many	TRBD2	TRBV27	TRBJ2-1	CASSLKFRVSGSSNEQFF	TGTGCCAGCAGTTTAAAATTCCGGGTTAGCGGGAGTTCTAATGAGCAGTTCTTC
few	-	TRBV7-9	TRBJ2-1	CASSLVLNGDFVEQFF	TGTGCCAGCAGCTTAGTATTGAACGGGGATTTTGTTGAGCAGTTCTTC
many	-	TRBV27	TRBJ1-1	CASRQMTRNTEAFF	TGTGCCAGCAGACAAATGACTAGGAACACTGAAGCTTTCTTT
many	-	TRBV7-8	TRBJ1-1	CASSLAVQLNTEAFF	TGTGCCAGCAGCTTAGCGGTACAGCTGAACACTGAAGCTTTCTTT
many	-	TRBV12-3/TRBV12-4	TRBJ2-3	CASSISTDTQYF	TGCGCCAGCAGCATAAGCACAGATACGCAGTATTTT
many	-	TRBV6-5	TRBJ2-7	CASSYRDFPGYEQYF	TGTGCCAGCAGTTACAGGGACTTCCCCGGTTACGAGCAGTACTTC
few	-	TRBV11-2	TRBJ2-3	CASSWVSGFTDTQYF	TGTGCCAGCAGCTGGGTCAGTGGGTTTACAGATACGCAGTATTTT
many	-	TRBV20-1	TRBJ2-5	CSARDFFGTPQETQYF	TGCAGTGCTAGAGATTTCTTCGGGACTCCGCAAGAGACCCAGTACTTC
-	-	TRBV28	TRBJ2-1	CGSRTGYNEQFF	TGTGGGTCCAGAACAGGCTACAATGAGCAGTTCTTC
many	-	TRBV20-1	TRBJ2-5	CSANDAVETQYF	TGCAGTGCTAATGATGCAGTTGAGACCCAGTACTTC
many	TRBD1	TRBV12-3/TRBV12-4	TRBJ1-5	CASSPGGTGEWDQHF	TGTGCCAGCAGCCCAGGTGGGACAGGGGAGTGGGATCAGCATTTT
many	TRBD1	TRBV7-3	TRBJ2-2	CASSLRDRGTGELFF	TGTGCCAGCAGCTTAAGGGACAGGGGGACCGGGGAGCTGTTTTTT
many	-	TRBV5-1	TRBJ1-4	CASCQRGKEEKLFF	TGCGCCAGTTGCCAAAGGGGGAAGGAGGAAAAACTGTTTTTT
many	TRBD1	TRBV12-3/TRBV12-4	TRBJ1-4	CASRPTGTGTNEKLFF	TGTGCCAGCAGGCCAACCGGGACAGGGACGAATGAAAAACTGTTTTTT
many	TRBD1	TRBV7-9	TRBJ2-5	CASRQNAGGRETQYF	TGTGCCAGCAGACAGAACGCAGGGGGCAGAGAGACCCAGTACTTC
many	-	TRBV30	TRBJ2-7	CAWSVRGAIHEQYF	TGTGCCTGGAGTGTACGGGGGGCCATCCACGAGCAGTACTTC
-	-	TRBV12-3/TRBV12-4	TRBJ1-2	CASSFMSPGGYTF	TGTGCCAGCAGTTTTATGTCCCCCGGGGGCTACACCTTC
-	TRBD2	TRBV7-2	TRBJ2-7	CASSLGLAGGIFSYEQYF	TGTGCCAGCAGCTTGGGACTAGCGGGAGGCATTTTCTCCTACGAGCAGTACTTC
-	-	TRBV11-2	TRBJ1-2	CASSLRVGSIDGYTF	TGTGCCAGCAGCTTGAGGGTGGGCTCTATCGATGGCTACACCTTC
few	-	TRBV3-1	TRBJ2-2	CTSSPKAGELFF	TGTACCAGCAGCCCCAAGGCCGGGGAGCTGTTTTTT
-	-	TRBV20-1	TRBJ2-3	CSASALYTDTQYF	TGCAGTGCTAGTGCCCTATACACAGATACGCAGTATTTT
many	-	TRBV27	TRBJ1-4	CASSLSWGRGEKLFF	TGTGCCAGCAGTTTATCGTGGGGTCGAGGTGAAAAACTGTTTTTT
-	-	TRBV2	TRBJ2-5	CASSQPTGGSLKTQYF	TGCGCCAGCAGCCAACCAACCGGGGGATCTTTAAAGACCCAGTACTTC
few	TRBD1	TRBV5-1	TRBJ2-7	CASSLGTGPLGYEQYF	TGCGCCAGCAGCTTGGGGACAGGACCTTTGGGGTACGAGCAGTACTTC